Listed below are T cell receptor beta chains from one sample, sequenced in a study of shared clonotypes between healthy human individuals. Generated by immunoSEQ multiplex PCR, the TCRdb table keeps only in-frame clones and is missing some. Of 2 million to 3 million clones listed, 90% to 95% were seen once; the top ten hold 0.35% to 0.45%. Sequenced material: naive CD4+ T cells from PBMCs. The receptor source for this set is a man between 18 and 29 years old in good health. Some clones in this sample may be carry-over from other donors' samples. Both conserved end residues are part of each CDR3. Fields, in order: clone size, V gene, J gene, D gene, CDR3 protein, CDR3 DNA. D genes are given only for firm matches. The size of a clone is reported for some rows only, either as once, few or many, or as a class for expanded clones.

.	TRBV10-2	TRBJ1-5	.	CASSVYSGNQPQHF	TGCGCCAGCAGTGTTTACAGCGGCAATCAGCCCCAGCATTTT
.	TRBV7-9	TRBJ2-1	TRBD2	CAIRTSGRKEQNEQFF	TGTGCCATACGGACTAGCGGGAGAAAGGAACAGAATGAGCAGTTCTTC
.	TRBV28	TRBJ1-4	TRBD1	CASSSGGQLNEKLFF	TGTGCCAGCAGTTCGGGGGGACAGCTTAATGAAAAACTGTTTTTT
.	TRBV5-5	TRBJ1-2	.	CASSLNGLYYGYTF	TGTGCCAGCAGCTTGAACGGCTTATACTATGGCTACACCTTC
.	TRBV19	TRBJ1-2	.	CASMPGTQDSGGYTF	TGTGCCAGTATGCCAGGGACCCAGGATTCGGGTGGCTACACCTTC
.	TRBV7-9	TRBJ2-1	.	CASSLDPGFNEQFF	TGTGCCAGCAGCTTAGACCCGGGGTTTAATGAGCAGTTCTTC
.	TRBV27	TRBJ2-7	.	CASSSLGGDEQYF	TGTGCCAGCAGTTCGTTAGGAGGGGACGAGCAGTACTTC
.	TRBV7-2	TRBJ2-1	.	CASSPGEWSSYNEQFF	TGTGCCAGCAGCCCTGGGGAGTGGAGCTCCTACAATGAGCAGTTCTTC
.	TRBV11-2	TRBJ1-4	TRBD1	CASSNDRAEKLFF	TGTGCCAGCAGCAACGACAGGGCTGAAAAACTGTTTTTT
.	TRBV7-3	TRBJ2-7	TRBD1	CASSLTGTGVHEQYF	TGTGCCAGCAGCTTGACCGGGACAGGGGTCCACGAGCAGTACTTC
few	TRBV10-1	TRBJ2-2	.	CASSERKRTGELFF	TGCGCCAGCAGTGAAAGAAAGCGGACCGGGGAGCTGTTTTTT
.	TRBV6-5	TRBJ1-3	.	CASSYDGRDSGNTIYF	TGTGCCAGCAGTTACGATGGTAGGGATTCTGGAAACACCATATATTTT
.	TRBV7-9	TRBJ1-1	TRBD1	CASSHGTGLNTEAFF	TGTGCCAGCAGCCACGGGACAGGCCTGAACACTGAAGCTTTCTTT
.	TRBV28	TRBJ2-1	.	CASSLAGLGSYNEQFF	TGTGCCAGCAGTTTGGCAGGGTTGGGGTCCTACAATGAGCAGTTCTTC
.	TRBV2	TRBJ2-7	.	CASSDRDYEQYF	TGTGCCAGCAGTGACAGGGACTACGAGCAGTACTTC
.	TRBV19	TRBJ1-2	.	CASSRSDGTPLRGYTF	TGTGCCAGTAGTCGTTCGGACGGGACCCCCCTGCGTGGCTACACCTTC
.	TRBV5-1	TRBJ1-3	.	CASSDLQAGNTIYF	TGCGCCAGCAGCGATTTACAAGCTGGAAACACCATATATTTT
few	TRBV19	TRBJ1-2	TRBD1	CASSSGQAVSYTF	TGTGCCAGTAGTTCGGGACAGGCGGTTTCGTACACCTTC
.	TRBV14	TRBJ2-7	.	CASSQARSIGTFIYEQYF	TGTGCCAGCAGCCAAGCTCGGTCAATAGGGACTTTTATTTACGAGCAGTACTTC
.	TRBV9	TRBJ2-3	.	CASSRVGSSTDTQYF	TGTGCCAGCAGCCGTGTGGGCAGCTCCACAGATACGCAGTATTTT
.	TRBV18	TRBJ1-2	TRBD1	CASSPLQTGAVYGYTF	TGTGCCAGCTCACCGTTGCAGACAGGGGCGGTTTATGGCTACACCTTC
.	TRBV28	TRBJ2-2	TRBD2	CASRTGLAATGELFF	TGTGCCAGCAGAACGGGACTAGCCGCAACCGGGGAGCTGTTTTTT
.	TRBV19	TRBJ2-2	TRBD2	CASSIGLAGLTGELFF	TGTGCCAGTAGTATAGGACTAGCGGGACTCACCGGGGAGCTGTTTTTT
.	TRBV28	TRBJ2-5	TRBD1	CASSRRATQGEQYF	TGTGCCAGCAGTCGCCGGGCCACTCAGGGGGAGCAGTACTTC
.	TRBV19	TRBJ2-7	.	CASSRLGYGQYF	TGTGCCAGTAGCCGGTTAGGCTACGGGCAGTACTTC
.	TRBV9	TRBJ2-5	.	CASSVDSQGETQYF	TGTGCCAGCAGCGTAGATTCTCAGGGGGAGACCCAGTACTTC
.	TRBV5-1	TRBJ2-7	.	CASSYQGGSYEQYF	TGCGCCAGCAGCTACCAAGGCGGCTCCTACGAGCAGTACTTC
.	TRBV2	TRBJ2-5	.	CASTRLGAETQYF	TGTGCCAGCACCCGATTGGGGGCAGAGACCCAGTACTTC
.	TRBV6-5	TRBJ1-1	TRBD1	CASSYDRAQTEAFF	TGTGCCAGCAGTTACGACAGGGCGCAAACTGAAGCTTTCTTT
.	TRBV5-1	TRBJ2-7	TRBD1	CASSPHAQGIEQYF	TGCGCCAGCAGCCCCCACGCACAGGGGATTGAGCAGTACTTC
.	TRBV7-9	TRBJ2-3	.	CASSLVISDTQYF	TGTGCCAGCAGCTTAGTCATCTCGGATACGCAGTATTTT
once	TRBV7-9	TRBJ2-1	.	CASSQQGVNEQFF	TGTGCCAGCAGCCAACAAGGAGTCAATGAGCAGTTCTTC
.	TRBV9	TRBJ2-5	.	CASSPQGMETQYF	TGTGCCAGCAGCCCACAGGGTATGGAGACCCAGTACTTC
.	TRBV7-8	TRBJ2-3	.	CASSSAEGLDTQYF	TGTGCCAGCAGCTCAGCCGAGGGATTGGATACGCAGTATTTT
.	TRBV18	TRBJ2-7	TRBD1	CASSPSRTGSYEQYF	TGTGCCAGCTCACCGTCCAGGACAGGGTCCTACGAGCAGTACTTC
.	TRBV7-3	TRBJ2-1	TRBD2	CASRVAGGIGEQFF	TGTGCCAGCAGAGTAGCGGGAGGTATCGGTGAGCAGTTCTTC
.	TRBV5-1	TRBJ2-3	TRBD2	CASSLAGDGNTQYF	TGCGCCAGCAGTCTAGCGGGAGATGGAAATACGCAGTATTTT
.	TRBV27	TRBJ2-7	.	CASSLSGDEQYF	TGTGCCAGCAGTTTATCGGGGGACGAGCAGTACTTC
.	TRBV11-2	TRBJ1-4	.	CASSPLREKLFF	TGTGCCAGCAGCCCATTGCGGGAAAAACTGTTTTTT
.	TRBV5-1	TRBJ1-2	TRBD1	CASTDPGTGSGYTF	TGCGCCAGCACCGACCCCGGGACAGGGAGTGGCTACACCTTC
.	TRBV5-8	TRBJ1-4	.	CASSLRSTNEKLFF	TGTGCCAGCAGCTTGCGGTCAACTAATGAAAAACTGTTTTTT
.	TRBV5-1	TRBJ2-2	TRBD2	CASSAASAGVTGELFF	TGCGCCAGCAGCGCGGCCTCTGCGGGAGTTACCGGGGAGCTGTTTTTT